A single sample gave rise to the 15 T cell receptor beta chains below, sequenced in a study of T cell repertoires in cytomegalovirus infection. Antigens of these TCRs are unknown. TCRdb reanalysed the reads using MiXCR and keeps one entry per CDR3 protein. The data contain some 220,000 distinct CDR3 sequences, around 35% of them seen just once; the ten biggest clones take up about 60%. The material was CD8+ T cells from cultured PBMCs, obtained from culture after CMV antigen stimulation. Receptors were obtained from a human donor in good health (CMV status not recorded). Some clones in this sample may be carry-over from other donors' samples.

The chain recombines TRBV20-1 with TRBJ2-7; maybe TRBD1 (6 bases). Germline V gives CDR1 DFQATT, CDR2 SNEGSKA (reference sequence). The CDR3 loop spans 12 amino acids. V gave up 2 bases and J gave up 3 bases, with 8 bases separating them. CDR3 region: CSARFRGYEQYF. In DNA form, the CDR3 reads TGCAGTGCTAGATTCAGGGGCTACGAGCAGTACTTC.

The table lists this clonotype with a few counts. The rearrangement uses TRBV12-3 or TRBV12-4 and TRBJ1-6, with 8 bases lining up with TRBD1. Unmatched junction bases numbered 8, after V lost 6 bases and J lost 7 bases. CDR3 length equals 15 residues. CDR3 in DNA: TGTGCCAGCAGCCCGACGGGACAGGTGAATTCACCCCTCCACTTT. This codes for CASSPTGQVNSPLHF.

The V gene is TRBV6-2 or TRBV6-3, the J gene TRBJ2-1; 7 bases map to TRBD2. The germline CDR1 and CDR2 sequences are MNHEY and SVGEGT. The V gene end was trimmed by 2 bases and the J gene end by 4 bases; junction bases not matched to a gene: 5. The CDR3 is 15 residues long. CDR3 residues: CASSYATAGYNEQFF. The CDR3 coding sequence is TGTGCCAGCAGTTACGCGACAGCGGGGTACAATGAGCAGTTCTTC.

V usage is TRBV6-2 or TRBV6-3 and J usage is TRBJ2-3, with D possibly TRBD2 on 6 matching bases. Looked up from germline, CDR1 is MNHEY and CDR2 is SVGEGT. V was pared by 7 bases and J by 0 bases, with 11 bases between. The CDR3 loop spans 14 amino acids. CDR3 region: CASNVGGSTDTQYF. Here the CDR3 DNA reads TGTGCCAGCAACGTGGGAGGAAGCACAGATACGCAGTATTTT.

The chain has TRBV15 and TRBJ2-1, with D uncertain. The CDR3 is 15 amino acids. CDR1 is LNHNV, CDR2 YYDKDF, per germline (reference sequence). The germline V and J ends were trimmed by 5 bases and 4 bases, with 15 bases remaining between them. This chain's CDR3 is CATSFRSPPYNEQFF. CDR3 DNA sequence: TGTGCCACCAGCTTCCGAAGCCCTCCTTACAATGAGCAGTTCTTC.

V usage is TRBV2 and J usage is TRBJ1-5; weak D call: TRBD1 (6 bases). CDR1 is SNHLY, CDR2 FYNNEI, per germline. Trimming stripped 6 bases from V and 1 base from J, with 10 bases between. The CDR3 spans 14 residues. CDR3 bases: TGTGCCAGCAGCGGACAGCAAAGCAATCAGCCCCAGCATTTT. It translates to CASSGQQSNQPQHF.

The table lists this clonotype with many counts. Here the CDR3 DNA reads TGCGCCAGCAGCCAAGATAGAACCACAGCACAGCTCTATGGCTACACCTTC. It translates to CASSQDRTTAQLYGYTF. This chain connects TRBV4-1 to TRBJ1-2; no definite D call. The V and J ends lost 0 bases and 4 bases respectively, with 18 bases between them. Germline CDR1 MGHRA, CDR2 YSYEKL. The CDR3 is made up of 17 amino acids.

This clonotype was detected ten times or more. V is TRBV7-2 and J is TRBJ2-7; 13 nucleotides align to TRBD2. The junction had 2 bases not matched to a gene; V was cut back by 3 bases and J by 6 bases. Germline V gene sequence: CDR1 SGHTA, CDR2 FQGNSA. This CDR3 has 14 amino acids. CDR3 DNA: TGTGCCAGCAGCTTGGGGACTAGCGGGACCGAGCAGTACTTC. Its protein is CASSLGTSGTEQYF.

The rearrangement links TRBV28 to TRBJ2-7; either TRBD1 or TRBD2 may supply D (5 bases each). This CDR3 is 15 amino acids long. V lost 3 bases to trimming and J lost 5 bases, with 17 bases between them. The germline gives CDR1 MDHEN, CDR2 SYDVKM. CDR3 DNA: TGTGCCAGCAGTTTGTTGGGGGTTAGGCAGGACGAGCAGTACTTC. Encoded protein: CASSLLGVRQDEQYF.

The chain uses TRBV6-2 or TRBV6-3 and TRBJ2-1, with D hard to call. Germline CDR1 is MNHEY and CDR2 is SVGEGT. This CDR3 region has 15 residues. V lost 2 bases to trimming and J lost 5 bases, with 13 bases between them. CDR3 region: CASSYGRTGNNEQFF. The CDR3, as DNA: TGTGCCAGCAGTTACGGACGTACCGGCAACAATGAGCAGTTCTTC.

This clonotype was seen more than once but under ten times. The chain uses TRBV7-2 and TRBJ2-1; D might be TRBD2 (5 bases). The CDR3 extends over 12 amino acids. V was cut by 4 bases and J by 7 bases, with 8 bases left in between. Germline V gives CDR1 SGHTA, CDR2 FQGNSA. The DNA of the CDR3 is TGTGCCAGCAGCTCGGGAAGAAATGAGCAGTTCTTC. Amino acids: CASSSGRNEQFF. Variable domain in full (rest from reference TRBV7-2 and TRBJ2-1): GAGVSQSPSNKVTEKGKDVELRCDPISGHTALYWYRQSLGQGLEFLIYFQGNSAPDKSGLPSDRFSAERTGGSVSTLTIQRTQQEDSAVYLCASSSGRNEQFFGPGTRLTVL.

This chain uses TRBV20-1 with TRBJ1-1; D may be TRBD1 (6 bases). CDR1 is DFQATT and CDR2 is SNEGSKA in the germline V gene (reference sequence). The CDR3 is 13 residues long. The germline V and J ends were trimmed by 2 bases and 2 bases, with 9 bases remaining between them. DNA for the CDR3: TGCAGTGCTAGATTAGGGGGAAACACTGAAGCTTTCTTT. As protein: CSARLGGNTEAFF.

Concerning this clonotype itself: It may be a read error: a sequence one base away is much more abundant. This rearrangement joins TRBV11-2 to TRBJ2-3; D possibly corresponds to TRBD2 (5 bases). The germline gives CDR1 SGHAT, CDR2 FQNNGV. The CDR3 runs 12 residues. The CDR3 DNA follows: TGTGCCAGCAGCTCAATGAGGGATATGCAGTATTTT. It translates to CASSSMRDMQYF.

This clonotype was recorded a few times. At one boundary the junction diverges from the germline segment, which might be a read error. The chain couples TRBV7-7 to TRBJ2-5; possible D gene TRBD1, 5 bases. CDR3 size: 14 residues. The germline gives CDR1 SSHAT, CDR2 FNYEAQ (reference sequence). The CDR3 bases are TGTGCTAGCAGCCAAGGGGATGGCCAAGAGACCCAGTACTTC. Translating it yields CASSQGDGQETQYF.

DNA for the CDR3: TGTGCCAGCACCCCCTCTGGGGCCAACGTCCTGACTTTC. The encoded protein is CASTPSGANVLTF. This chain links TRBV27 with TRBJ2-6; D is ambiguous. CDR1 is MNHEY and CDR2 is SMNVEV in the germline V gene (reference sequence). Trimming cost V 7 bases and J 0 bases, with 4 bases left between them. CDR3 size: 13 residues.